Following are 29 T cell receptor beta chains from one sample sequenced in a study of shared clonotypes between healthy human individuals. Clones were sequenced by immunoSEQ multiplex PCR, and TCRdb holds only the in-frame ones, with some missing. The table shows over a million clones, with under 80% occurring only once. Sequenced material: memory CD4+ T cells sorted from blood. Subset described: CD45RA-negative fraction. These receptors all stem from a man aged 18 to 29 in good health.

V gene TRBV7-2 combines with J gene TRBJ2-3; D unresolved. CDR1 is SGHTA, CDR2 FQGNSA, per germline. V gave up 3 bases and J gave up 3 bases, with 7 bases separating them. The CDR3 has 13 residues. In DNA form, the CDR3 reads TGTGCCAGCAGCTTGGATAAGACAGATACGCAGTATTTT. Translation gives CASSLDKTDTQYF.

This chain uses TRBV10-3 with TRBJ2-3, with 8 bases identical to TRBD2. The length of the CDR3 is 16 residues. J was trimmed by 4 bases and V by 11 bases; bases with no gene match: 17. Germline-derived CDR1 and CDR2 are ENHRY and SYGVKD. CDR3 amino acids: CASEPRVAGIPDTQYF. The CDR3, as DNA: TGTGCCTCAGAACCCCGGGTAGCGGGAATACCAGATACGCAGTATTTT.

V is TRBV11-3 and J is TRBJ2-5; D gene unclear. Germline values: CDR1 SGHNT, CDR2 YENEEA. The CDR3 loop spans 16 amino acids. Trimming left V 4 bases short and J 1 base short, with 16 bases between. Here the CDR3 DNA reads TGTGCCAGCAGCTCTCTGCTGGTGGAGAGCCAAGAGACCCAGTACTTC. Translation gives CASSSLLVESQETQYF.

This clone was seen more than once but under ten times. The rearrangement links TRBV11-1 to TRBJ2-3, with TRBD1 matching over 9 bases. The length of the CDR3 is 19 residues. The germline V gene has CDR1 SGHAT and CDR2 FQDESV (reference sequence). Unmatched junction bases numbered 15, after V lost 4 bases and J lost 1 base. The CDR3 protein is CASSSGGTGKAQRTDTQYF. The CDR3 DNA reads TGTGCCAGCAGCTCGGGTGGGACAGGGAAGGCGCAACGCACAGATACGCAGTATTTT.

The V call is TRBV6-1, the J call TRBJ1-5; D gene unclear. In germline, CDR1 is MNHNS, CDR2 SASEGT. Trimming took off 7 bases at V and 7 bases at J, with 17 bases between the two ends. This CDR3 has 14 residues. In DNA form, the CDR3 reads TGTGCCAGCAAAACCGACATTGGGAACCAGCCCCAGCATTTT. This encodes CASKTDIGNQPQHF.

The genes are TRBV6-6 and TRBJ1-1; D is ambiguous. The CDR3 runs 13 residues. Deletions cut 10 bases from V and 1 base from J, with 13 bases between. Germline-derived CDR1 and CDR2 are MNHNY and SVGAGI (reference sequence). The CDR3 spells CATDGRKNTEAFF. The CDR3 DNA follows: TGTGCCACCGACGGACGGAAGAACACTGAAGCTTTCTTT.

V and J are TRBV11-2 and TRBJ2-5; no reliable D call. Trimming pared 6 bases from V and 5 bases from J, leaving 10 bases between. This CDR3 contains 12 residues. CDR1 and CDR2 (germline): SGHAT, FQNNGV. This chain's CDR3 is CASRYTDETQYF. CDR3 DNA sequence: TGTGCCAGCAGATACACCGACGAGACCCAGTACTTC.

This chain uses TRBV2 with TRBJ1-3, with D tentatively TRBD1 (5 bases). CDR1 SNHLY and CDR2 FYNNEI come from the germline V gene. V lost 4 bases and J 0 bases, leaving 7 bases between the germline ends. The CDR3 loop spans 14 amino acids. In nucleotides, the CDR3 is TGTGCCAGCAGTGGACAGAACTCTGGAAACACCATATATTTT. Protein: CASSGQNSGNTIYF.

The chain joins TRBV5-6 to TRBJ1-2, with 7 bases fitting TRBD1. The V gene's germline CDR1 is SGHDT and CDR2 YYEEEE. This CDR3 is 13 amino acids long. With V trimmed by 0 bases and J by 9 bases, 5 bases remained unmatched. This chain's CDR3 is CASSLATGTSYTF. The CDR3 DNA is TGTGCCAGCAGCTTGGCGACAGGGACGAGCTACACCTTC.

The rearrangement links TRBV5-1 to TRBJ2-1, with a weak D call TRBD2 (5 bases). CDR1 SGHRS and CDR2 YFSETQ come from the germline V gene. The CDR3 is 13 residues long. V dropped 4 bases and J dropped 4 bases, with 9 bases sitting between them. CDR3 loop: CASSGLSYNEQFF. CDR3 DNA: TGCGCCAGCAGCGGACTGTCATACAATGAGCAGTTCTTC.

This clone was observed a handful of times. The rearrangement uses TRBV4-1 and TRBJ1-3; D is possibly TRBD1 (5 bases). CDR1 and CDR2 (germline): MGHRA, YSYEKL. The CDR3 loop spans 19 amino acids. Trimming removed 0 bases from V and 1 base from J, with 19 bases in between. CDR3 region: CASSQEGGAGWGSGNTIYF. The DNA for the CDR3 is TGCGCCAGCAGCCAAGAAGGAGGGGCAGGCTGGGGGTCTGGAAACACCATATATTTT.

The chain employs TRBV6-5 and TRBJ2-3; TRBD2 agrees at 8 bases. The length of the CDR3 is 15 residues. J lost 1 base, V lost 5 bases, and 5 bases had no gene match. The V gene's germline CDR1 is MNHEY and CDR2 SVGAGI. CDR3 in DNA: TGTGCCAGCAGTCCCGGGACTAGAGGCACAGATACGCAGTATTTT. Protein: CASSPGTRGTDTQYF.

Concerning this clone: The same CDR3 is also encoded by other DNA sequences in this sample. V is TRBV18 and J is TRBJ1-1, with unresolved D. The CDR3 extends over 15 amino acids. Germline assignment: CDR1 KGHSH and CDR2 LQKENI. Trimming took 0 bases from V and 1 from J, leaving 9 bases between them. The CDR3 region has the DNA TGTGCCAGCTCACCACCGGGAGAGAAGAACACTGAAGCTTTCTTT. This encodes CASSPPGEKNTEAFF. The complete variable domain, with remaining parts taken from reference TRBV18 and TRBJ1-1, reads NAGVMQNPRHLVRRRGQEARLRCSPMKGHSHVYWYRQLPEEGLKFMVYLQKENIIDESGMPKERFSAEFPKEGPSILRIQQVVRGDSAAYFCASSPPGEKNTEAFFGQGTRLTVV.

The count of this clone is one. The chain recombines TRBV30 with TRBJ1-6, with a weak D call TRBD1 (5 bases). Germline V gives CDR1 GTSNPN, CDR2 SVGIG (reference sequence). This CDR3 has 13 amino acids. Between the trimmed V and J ends, which lost 1 base and 9 bases, there was a span of 10 bases. CDR3 protein: CAWSDRGTSPLHF. CDR3 nucleotides: TGTGCCTGGAGTGATAGGGGAACTTCACCCCTCCACTTT.

CDR3 protein: CASSQEVVAGSSGNTIYF. The CDR3 nucleotides read TGCGCCAGCAGCCAAGAAGTAGTTGCAGGAAGCTCTGGAAACACCATATATTTT. The rearrangement joins TRBV4-1 to TRBJ1-3; no firm D call. The CDR3 covers 18 residues. V lost 0 bases, J lost 0 bases, and 15 bases lay in between. CDR1 MGHRA and CDR2 YSYEKL come from the germline V gene.

This clone was seen ten or more times. J is TRBJ1-6 and V is TRBV6-1; 9 nucleotides agree with TRBD1. Germline V gives CDR1 MNHNS, CDR2 SASEGT. The CDR3 is 14 residues long. J was trimmed by 11 bases and V by 6 bases; bases with no gene match: 8. CDR3 protein: CASSGTGKETPLHF. CDR3 bases: TGTGCCAGCAGCGGGACAGGGAAGGAAACACCCCTCCACTTT.

The chain recombines TRBV7-2 with TRBJ2-1; a possible D gene is TRBD2 (7 bases). The germline V gene has CDR1 SGHTA and CDR2 FQGNSA. CDR3 length equals 17 residues. V was pared by 5 bases and J by 3 bases, with 20 bases between. CDR3 bases: TGTGCCAGCAGCCAACAGGGAGGGCTTTCGAGCTACAATGAGCAGTTCTTC. Protein: CASSQQGGLSSYNEQFF.

V gene TRBV7-9 combines with J gene TRBJ2-1, with TRBD2 matching over 8 bases. V shed 7 bases, J shed 4 bases, and the junction held 15 bases outside the gene matches. The germline gives CDR1 SEHNR, CDR2 FQNEAQ (reference sequence). CDR3 length: 17 residues. The CDR3 protein is CASTLTTGLAGYNEQFF. The CDR3 DNA is TGTGCCAGCACCCTCACGACCGGGCTAGCGGGTTACAATGAGCAGTTCTTC.

To note about this clone: A far bigger clonotype differs at one base, so this is likely a read error. In DNA form, the CDR3 reads TGTGCCAGCAGGAGGGCGACAGGACCGAACACTGAAGCTTTCTTT. This codes for CASRRATGPNTEAFF. J is TRBJ1-1 and V is TRBV2, with a possible D match to TRBD1 (6 bases). V dropped 6 bases and J dropped 1 base, with 15 bases sitting between them. CDR3 length equals 15 residues. Germline CDR1 is SNHLY and CDR2 is FYNNEI.

The chain carries TRBV7-2 and TRBJ1-2; D perhaps matches TRBD1 (6 bases). Germline V gene lookup returns CDR1 SGHTA and CDR2 FQGNSA. The CDR3 length is 14 residues. The V and J ends lost 5 bases and 1 base respectively, with 11 bases between them. The CDR3 is CASSGGRGNYGYTF. The CDR3 DNA follows: TGTGCCAGCAGCGGGGGCAGGGGTAACTATGGCTACACCTTC.

Regarding this clone: The same CDR3 arises from other DNA sequences in this sample as well. The chain carries TRBV2 and TRBJ2-1; TRBD2 aligns across 7 bases. V lost 4 bases, J lost 2 bases, and 5 bases stayed unmatched. Germline V gene lookup returns CDR1 SNHLY and CDR2 FYNNEI. The CDR3 runs to 15 residues. The CDR3 sequence: CASSVEAGPYNEQFF. CDR3 nucleotides: TGTGCCAGCAGTGTTGAAGCGGGACCCTACAATGAGCAGTTCTTC.

The rearrangement uses TRBV28 and TRBJ2-4, with D possibly TRBD1 on 5 matching bases. Germline V lookup: CDR1 MDHEN, CDR2 SYDVKM. The V gene lost 7 bases and the J gene lost 7 bases, with 11 bases spanning the gap. The CDR3 is 12 amino acids. The CDR3 nucleotides are TGTGCCAGCACTGGGGCAGGGAACATTCAGTACTTC. This sequence encodes CASTGAGNIQYF.

The CDR3 sequence is CASSRLSGNTIYF. The CDR3, as DNA: TGTGCCAGCAGTCGGCTTTCCGGAAACACCATATATTTT. This rearrangement joins TRBV6-1 to TRBJ1-3; no definite D call. V was cut by 5 bases and J by 4 bases, with 9 bases left in between. The CDR3 is made up of 13 amino acids. Germline CDR1 reads MNHNS; CDR2 reads SASEGT.

The V gene is TRBV27, the J gene TRBJ1-6; D perhaps matches TRBD1 (5 bases). The germline V and J ends were trimmed by 3 bases and 9 bases, with 12 bases remaining between them. Germline CDR1 reads MNHEY; CDR2 reads SMNVEV (reference sequence). The length of the CDR3 is 14 residues. Here the CDR3 reads CASSLGQGVSPLHF. CDR3 in DNA: TGTGCCAGCAGTTTGGGGCAGGGAGTTTCACCCCTCCACTTT.

This sequence joins TRBV2 and TRBJ2-4, with D unresolved. From germline, CDR1 is SNHLY and CDR2 FYNNEI. This CDR3 has 15 residues. V shed 1 base and J shed 2 bases, with 9 bases lying between them. For the CDR3, the DNA is TGTGCCAGCAGTGAAGTCGCAGGAACCAAAAACATTCAGTACTTC. As protein: CASSEVAGTKNIQYF.

The rearrangement links TRBV7-9 to TRBJ1-3; perhaps TRBD1 as D (6 bases). This CDR3 has 14 residues. The germline V gene encodes CDR1 SEHNR and CDR2 FQNEAQ (reference sequence). V lost 10 bases, J lost 0 bases, and 13 bases lay in between. CDR3 DNA sequence: TGTGCCACCCCTGGACAGATCTCTGGAAACACCATATATTTT. Its translation: CATPGQISGNTIYF.

V gene TRBV27 combines with J gene TRBJ2-7, with D uncertain. The germline gives CDR1 MNHEY, CDR2 SMNVEV (reference sequence). The V end was cut by 4 bases, the J end by 3 bases, with 13 bases between. This CDR3 has 14 amino acids. CDR3 sequence reads: CASSSEYGIYEQYF. The CDR3 DNA sequence: TGTGCCAGCAGTTCTGAGTACGGTATCTACGAGCAGTACTTC.

This chain uses TRBV18 with TRBJ1-4; 8 bases agree with TRBD1. CDR3 length: 19 residues. CDR1 is KGHSH, CDR2 LQKENI, per germline. J gave up 8 bases and V 6 bases, and 23 bases lay outside the gene matches. CDR3 residues: CASSPPNRGLEASGEKLFF. As DNA, the CDR3 is TGTGCCAGCTCGCCGCCAAACAGGGGGTTGGAAGCCTCTGGAGAAAAACTGTTTTTT.

In DNA form, the CDR3 reads TGTGCCATCAGTACCTCGGACATTTCCTACGAGCAGTACTTC. It is translated as CAISTSDISYEQYF. The chain couples TRBV10-3 to TRBJ2-7; a possible D gene is TRBD1 (5 bases). The CDR3 loop spans 14 amino acids. V gave up 5 bases and J gave up 1 base, with 12 bases separating them. Germline V gene lookup returns CDR1 ENHRY and CDR2 SYGVKD.